This T cell receptor beta chain was identified during a study of blood T cell repertoires in COVID-19. This clone was detected ten times or more. Original handling: Estimation of nucleated cell counts was performed using reference gene primer amplification. Clones were sequenced by immunoSEQ multiplex PCR, and TCRdb holds only the in-frame ones, with some missing. D and trimming were read from the DNA, whereas the V and J calls and clone size are those reported in that table. The table shows under 250,000 clones, with 75% to 90% occurring only once. Sequencing was performed on peripheral blood. This TCR derives from a woman in her seventies with active or convalescent COVID-19.

CDR3 DNA: TGCGCCAGCAGCCAAGGGGCCCTGGGGGGGGTCGGCTATGGCTACACCTTC. This gives the protein CASSQGALGGVGYGYTF. The rearrangement links TRBV4-1 to TRBJ1-2; TRBD1 is a possible D gene (5 bases). V shed 1 base and J shed 4 bases, with 19 bases lying between them. This CDR3 comprises 17 residues. The V gene's germline CDR1 is MGHRA and CDR2 YSYEKL.